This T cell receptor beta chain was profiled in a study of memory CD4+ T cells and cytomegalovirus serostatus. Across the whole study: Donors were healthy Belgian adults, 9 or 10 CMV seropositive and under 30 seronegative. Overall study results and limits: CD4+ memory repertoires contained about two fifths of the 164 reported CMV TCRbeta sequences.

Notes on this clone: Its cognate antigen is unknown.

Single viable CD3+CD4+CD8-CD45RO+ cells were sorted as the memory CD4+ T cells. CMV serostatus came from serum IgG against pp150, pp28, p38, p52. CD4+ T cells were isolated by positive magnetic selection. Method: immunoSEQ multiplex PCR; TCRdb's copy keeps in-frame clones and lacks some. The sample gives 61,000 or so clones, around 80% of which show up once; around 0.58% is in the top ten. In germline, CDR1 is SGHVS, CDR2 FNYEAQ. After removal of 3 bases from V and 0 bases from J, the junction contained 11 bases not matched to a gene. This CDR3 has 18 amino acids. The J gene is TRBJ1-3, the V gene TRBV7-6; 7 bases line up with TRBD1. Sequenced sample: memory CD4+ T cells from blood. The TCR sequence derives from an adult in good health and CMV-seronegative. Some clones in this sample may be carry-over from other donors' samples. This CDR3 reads CASSLGQKERGSGNTIYF. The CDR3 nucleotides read TGTGCCAGCAGCTTGGGACAGAAGGAAAGGGGCTCTGGAAACACCATATATTTT.